Given below is one T cell receptor beta chain in context. The length of the CDR3 is 15 residues. In germline, CDR1 is MGHDK, CDR2 SYGVNS. V trimming: 4 bases; J trimming: 4 bases; junction bases outside the gene matches: 4. The data are from a study of CD8+ T cells in alopecia areata. Extraction and reverse transcription of RNA yielded cDNA as the sequencing template. Profiling relied on immunoSEQ multiplex PCR, and the TCRdb table lists in-frame clones only, not all of them. This sample has around 190,000 clones, with 45% to 70% found just once. The TCR originated in a human donor in good health. The sample taken for sequencing was CD8+ T cells sorted from blood. V usage is TRBV25-1 and J usage is TRBJ2-6; 7 bases are shared with TRBD1. The CDR3 sequence: CASSVTGDGANVLTF. The CDR3 DNA follows: TGTGCCAGCAGTGTAACAGGGGACGGGGCCAACGTCCTGACTTTC.